The source of this TCR beta chain is a study of T cells in Graves' hyperthyroidism and ophthalmopathy. This clonotype was seen more than once but under ten times. Germline V gene lookup returns CDR1 LNHDA and CDR2 SQIVND (reference sequence). This CDR3 has 16 amino acids. V was clipped by 3 bases and J by 3 bases, with 17 bases between them. TCR beta CDR3 regions were amplified from RNA. In the first-round RT-PCR of the TCR CDR3, the HTBI primer set was used. Each CDR3 protein is one row after TCRdb ran MiXCR on the multiplex PCR reads. The repertoire has approximately 360,000 distinct CDR3 sequences, 25% of them found once; the top ten carry roughly 80%.

This receptor was obtained from a man aged 50-60 years with Graves' hyperthyroidism. This rearrangement joins TRBV19 to TRBJ1-1; D is unclear. The sequencing input was blood. CDR3 amino acids: CASSILGALAYTEAFF. As DNA, the CDR3 is TGTGCCAGTAGTATTCTCGGCGCACTTGCGTACACTGAAGCTTTCTTT.